The 20 T cell receptor beta chains below all came from one sample that was sequenced in a study of cytomegalovirus exposure and HLA in healthy donors. A multiplex PCR was run with 60 Vbeta primers and 13 Jbeta primers. The table came from immunoSEQ multiplex PCR; TCRdb's copy has only in-frame clones and leaves some out. The sample includes a few hundred thousand clones, around 89% of them seen just once. The sequencing input was PBMCs. The receptors shown here come from a woman between 18 and 29 years old in good health and CMV-seronegative.

The V and J genes are TRBV11-2 and TRBJ2-1; maybe TRBD1 (6 bases). Germline CDR1 reads SGHAT; CDR2 reads FQNNGV. Deletions cut 6 bases from V and 2 bases from J, with 17 bases between. CDR3 size: 16 residues. CDR3 in DNA: TGTGCCAGCAGAATAGGGGGAGCTAGGGCCTACAATGAGCAGTTCTTC. This codes for CASRIGGARAYNEQFF.

This chain uses TRBV5-1 with TRBJ2-5; 13 bases match TRBD2. CDR1 SGHRS and CDR2 YFSETQ come from the germline V gene. The J segment lost 1 base and the V segment lost 4 bases, leaving 7 bases of the junction unmatched. CDR3 length equals 17 residues. DNA for the CDR3: TGCGCCAGCAGCCCCGGGACTAGCGGGGCCTTCCAAGAGACCCAGTACTTC. This gives the protein CASSPGTSGAFQETQYF. Variable domain in full (rest from reference TRBV5-1 and TRBJ2-5): KAGVTQTPRYLIKTRGQQVTLSCSPISGHRSVSWYQQTPGQGLQFLFEYFSETQRNKGNFPGRFSGRQFSNSRSEMNVSTLELGDSALYLCASSPGTSGAFQETQYFGPGTRLLVL.

The V gene is TRBV6-6, the J gene TRBJ1-2; D not certain. The germline gives CDR1 MNHNY, CDR2 SVGAGI (reference sequence). The V gene lost 0 bases and the J gene lost 3 bases, with 5 bases spanning the gap. The length of the CDR3 is 13 residues. The CDR3 sequence: CASSYSQYYGYTF. The DNA for the CDR3 is TGTGCCAGCAGTTACTCGCAGTACTATGGCTACACCTTC.

This clone has more than one count but fewer than ten. The genes are TRBV6-1 and TRBJ2-7; 8 bases fit TRBD2. V lost 5 bases, J lost 3 bases, and 6 bases stayed unmatched. CDR1 is MNHNS and CDR2 is SASEGT in the germline V gene. The CDR3 totals 14 residues. The CDR3 region has the DNA TGTGCCAGCAGTTATGCGACTAGCGACTACGAGCAGTACTTC. Protein sequence: CASSYATSDYEQYF.

The chain carries TRBV4-3 and TRBJ1-4, with a weak D call TRBD1 (6 bases). Germline V gene sequence: CDR1 LGHNA, CDR2 YSLEER. The CDR3 has 13 amino acids. Trimming took off 0 bases at V and 12 bases at J, with 11 bases between the two ends. The CDR3 sequence: CASSQEWGLELFF. CDR3 nucleotide sequence: TGCGCCAGCAGCCAAGAATGGGGGCTCGAACTGTTTTTT.

The chain couples TRBV9 to TRBJ2-1; D is undetermined. V was cut by 0 bases and J by 4 bases, with 8 bases left in between. The CDR3 contains 14 residues. Germline V gene data show CDR1 as SGDLS and CDR2 as YYNGEE. The CDR3 sequence: CASSVDADYNEQFF. The CDR3 DNA sequence: TGTGCCAGCAGCGTAGACGCAGATTACAATGAGCAGTTCTTC.

This sequence joins TRBV21-1 and TRBJ2-5; the table gives TRBD2 as D, unverified against the DNA. TRBV21-1 constitutes a pseudogene. The CDR3 runs to 16 residues. The CDR3 is CASSKTKSGSLETQYF. In DNA form, the CDR3 reads TGTGCCAGCAGCAAAACTAAGAGCGGGAGTTTGGAGACCCAGTACTTC.

The chain joins TRBV4-2 to TRBJ2-1; D is possibly TRBD2 (6 bases). CDR3 length equals 18 residues. Trimming took 1 base from V and 0 from J, leaving 16 bases between them. Germline V gene lookup returns CDR1 LGHNA and CDR2 YNFKEQ. The CDR3 is CASSQVDRRDGSYNEQFF. The CDR3 coding sequence is TGTGCCAGCAGCCAAGTGGACCGGCGGGATGGCTCCTACAATGAGCAGTTCTTC.

This chain links TRBV5-5 with TRBJ2-7; 7 bases match TRBD2. The CDR3 has 15 amino acids. Germline CDR1 reads SGHKS; CDR2 reads YYEKEE (reference sequence). Trimming cost V 0 bases and J 3 bases; bases outside gene matches: 6. In DNA, the CDR3 is TGTGCCAGCAGCTTGGCAGCGCTAGCGGACTACGAGCAGTACTTC. It translates to CASSLAALADYEQYF.

V gene TRBV10-3 combines with J gene TRBJ2-7; 10 nucleotides align to TRBD1. CDR3 length: 15 amino acids. The germline CDR1 and CDR2 sequences are ENHRY and SYGVKD. Trimming at V came to 10 bases and at J to 0 bases, leaving 9 bases not matched to a gene. The CDR3 is CATAPGTGDSYEQYF. Here the CDR3 DNA reads TGTGCCACAGCCCCCGGGACAGGGGACTCCTACGAGCAGTACTTC.

The gene calls are TRBV6-5 and TRBJ1-1; TRBD1 aligns across 8 bases. Per germline, CDR1 MNHEY and CDR2 SVGAGI. Trimming took 6 bases from V and 3 from J; bases not matched to a gene: 3. CDR3 size: 13 residues. CDR3 protein: CASRQGADTEAFF. As DNA, the CDR3 is TGTGCCAGCAGGCAGGGGGCGGACACTGAAGCTTTCTTT.

The V call is TRBV21-1, the J call TRBJ2-3; the D segment call TRBD1 is taken from the table without a DNA check. TRBV21-1 is a listed pseudogene. The CDR3 consists of 18 residues. The CDR3 loop reads CASSKSCGDGQGPDTQYF. The CDR3 nucleotides are TGTGCCAGCAGCAAAAGTTGCGGGGACGGACAGGGCCCAGATACGCAGTATTTT.

The V gene is TRBV4-1, the J gene TRBJ2-1, with 13 positions matching TRBD2. Trimming removed 4 bases from V and 6 bases from J; junction bases left unmatched: 6. Germline-derived CDR1 and CDR2 are MGHRA and YSYEKL. The CDR3 has 16 residues. CDR3 in DNA: TGCGCCAGCAGCCTAGTTACTAGCGGGAGGGCCAATGAGCAGTTCTTC. This encodes CASSLVTSGRANEQFF.

V and J are TRBV7-9 and TRBJ1-5, with D possibly being TRBD1 (5 bases). The CDR3 totals 15 residues. CDR1 is SEHNR and CDR2 is FQNEAQ in the germline V gene (reference sequence). Trimming stripped 5 bases from V and 1 base from J, with 12 bases between. The CDR3 region has the DNA TGTGCCAGCAGCCCGCAGGGAACCAGCAATCAGCCCCAGCATTTT. Amino acid sequence: CASSPQGTSNQPQHF. Looking up the rest from reference TRBV7-9 and TRBJ1-5 gives the full variable domain: DTGVSQNPRHKITKRGQNVTFRCDPISEHNRLYWYRQTLGQGPEFLTYFQNEAQLEKSRLLSDRFSAERPKGSFSTLEIQRTEQGDSAMYLCASSPQGTSNQPQHFGDGTRLSIL.

This chain joins TRBV5-8 and TRBJ2-3; 8 bases line up with TRBD1. This CDR3 is built from 15 residues. V was clipped by 6 bases and J by 0 bases; unmatched bases: 6. The V gene's germline CDR1 is SGHTS and CDR2 YDEGEE. CDR3 in DNA: TGTGCCAGCAACGGACAGGGTTGGAGCACAGATACGCAGTATTTT. Amino acids: CASNGQGWSTDTQYF.

The J gene is TRBJ2-5, the V gene TRBV7-2; the D gene is possibly TRBD2 (5 bases). Trimming cost V 1 base and J 5 bases, with 11 bases left between them. The CDR3 is made up of 14 amino acids. From germline, CDR1 is SGHTA and CDR2 FQGNSA. The DNA of the CDR3 is TGTGCCAGCAGCTTAGATCGGGGATTGGAGACCCAGTACTTC. Residues: CASSLDRGLETQYF. Together with reference TRBV7-2 and TRBJ2-5, the CDR3 gives the full variable domain: GAGVSQSPSNKVTEKGKDVELRCDPISGHTALYWYRQSLGQGLEFLIYFQGNSAPDKSGLPSDRFSAERTGGSVSTLTIQRTQQEDSAVYLCASSLDRGLETQYFGPGTRLLVL.

This clone was seen only a few times. The chain recombines TRBV5-1 with TRBJ1-4, with no clear D. Germline CDR1 is SGHRS and CDR2 is YFSETQ. V was pared by 0 bases and J by 8 bases, with 8 bases between. The CDR3 contains 13 residues. The CDR3 loop is CASSLGPQEKLFF. The CDR3 DNA reads TGCGCCAGCAGCTTGGGTCCCCAAGAAAAACTGTTTTTT. The whole variable domain, filled in from reference TRBV5-1 and TRBJ1-4, reads KAGVTQTPRYLIKTRGQQVTLSCSPISGHRSVSWYQQTPGQGLQFLFEYFSETQRNKGNFPGRFSGRQFSNSRSEMNVSTLELGDSALYLCASSLGPQEKLFFGSGTQLSVL.

The CDR3 loop is CASRTTGHYYGYTF. The CDR3 coding sequence is TGTGCCAGCCGAACGACAGGGCACTACTATGGCTACACCTTC. The chain couples TRBV18 to TRBJ1-2, with 7 bases fitting TRBD1. Germline V gene lookup returns CDR1 KGHSH and CDR2 LQKENI. Trimming removed 8 bases from V and 3 bases from J; junction bases left unmatched: 9. This CDR3 contains 14 residues.

In this sample, this clone turned up once. The chain recombines TRBV7-2 with TRBJ2-3; TRBD1 is a possible D gene (5 bases). Trimming removed 5 bases at V and 0 bases at J, with 15 bases between. This CDR3 is 16 amino acids long. In germline, CDR1 is SGHTA, CDR2 FQGNSA. CDR3 in amino acids: CASSQRPDTSTDTQYF. CDR3 coding DNA: TGTGCCAGCAGCCAAAGACCGGACACTAGCACAGATACGCAGTATTTT.

This chain joins TRBV7-2 and TRBJ1-2; 7 bases are a match to TRBD1. This CDR3 comprises 15 residues. The V gene's germline CDR1 is SGHTA and CDR2 FQGNSA. The V gene end was trimmed by 10 bases and the J gene end by 2 bases; junction bases not matched to a gene: 13. The chain's CDR3 is CATSIGGGANYGYTF. The CDR3 coding sequence is TGTGCCACCTCGATAGGAGGGGGCGCGAACTATGGCTACACCTTC.